What follows is one T cell receptor (beta chain) and its context. V was clipped by 1 base and J by 5 bases; unmatched bases: 4. Germline CDR1 and CDR2: LNHNV and YYDKDF (reference sequence). The CDR3 extends over 15 amino acids. The data belong to a study of blood T cell repertoires in COVID-19. Under the authors' procedure: Using reference gene primer amplification, nucleated cell counts were estimated. Repertoires were generated with immunoSEQ multiplex PCR, while TCRdb's copy carries only in-frame clones and drops some. V, J and clone size are taken as reported in that table, and D and trimming were inferred from the DNA itself. This table has more than 200,000 clones, 86% appearing once.

The J gene is TRBJ2-2, the V gene TRBV15; the match to TRBD1 covers 7 bases. Material: peripheral blood. This TCR came from a man between 25 and 39 years old with active or convalescent COVID-19. CDR3 DNA sequence: TGTGCCACCAGCAGAGGAGTACAGGGGACCGGGGAGCTGTTTTTT. Its protein is CATSRGVQGTGELFF.